This T cell receptor beta chain was recorded in a study of T cells in Graves' hyperthyroidism and ophthalmopathy. This CDR3 is 16 amino acids long. The V and J ends lost 3 bases and 5 bases, in that order; junction bases with no gene match: 9. Germline V gene sequence: CDR1 SEHNR, CDR2 FQNEAQ (reference sequence). TCR beta CDR3 regions were amplified from RNA transcripts. First-round RT-PCR targeting the TCR CDR3 was performed with the HTBI primer set. TCRdb re-derived calls from the multiplex PCR reads in MiXCR, one entry per CDR3 protein. This table holds 100,000 to 140,000 distinct CDR3 sequences, 15% to 20% found once. This clonotype was seen a handful of times.

The J gene is TRBJ2-2, the V gene TRBV7-9, with 7 bases lining up with TRBD2. The TCR was taken from a woman between 50 and 59 years old with Graves' hyperthyroidism. Sequencing was performed on blood. The CDR3 sequence: CASSLQGGSGTGELFF. CDR3 DNA: TGTGCCAGCAGCTTGCAAGGCGGGAGCGGAACCGGGGAGCTGTTTTTT.